A single TCR beta chain is shown here with its context. Its antigen is undetermined. The germline gives CDR1 SEHNR, CDR2 FQNEAQ (reference sequence). V was shortened by 2 bases and J by 7 bases, with 18 bases between the two germline ends. The CDR3 is 15 amino acids. TCRdb keeps only in-frame clones here, not all; method: immunoSEQ multiplex PCR. The sample shows some 38,000 clones, roughly 79% of them seen only once. The time point was: week 23, last vaccination. Each vaccine dose was 300 ug of mutant IDH1 20-mer peptide, with topical imiquimod. Donor diagnoses consisted of new WHO grade 3 or 4 IDH1-mutant, ATRX-lost astrocytomas. This record comes from a study of a mutant IDH1 vaccine in newly diagnosed glioma. Study-level information: Onset of vaccination occurred 4-6 weeks following radiotherapy alone, or with temozolomide cycles.

Sequencing was performed on PBMCs, taken from a glioma patient whose treatment included an IDH1 peptide vaccine. The chain carries TRBV7-9 and TRBJ2-7; a possible D gene is TRBD2 (6 bases). The sequence was collected from a man aged 40-55 years with glioma. The CDR3 DNA reads TGTGCCAGCAGCTTAAGGGCGGGGCTGCTGCGGGAGCAGTACTTC. Protein sequence: CASSLRAGLLREQYF.